Listed here are 8 T cell receptor beta chains from one sample, sequenced in a study of cytomegalovirus exposure and HLA in healthy donors. A multiplex PCR was run with 60 Vbeta primers and 13 Jbeta primers. Assay used: immunoSEQ multiplex PCR; TCRdb lists only in-frame clones, some missing. The sample holds 150,000 to 200,000 clones, about two thirds seen once. Sequencing was performed on PBMCs. The receptors here all came from a man aged 25-45 years in good health and CMV-seropositive.

The J gene is TRBJ2-6, the V gene TRBV30, with TRBD1 matching 8 bases. The CDR3 sequence is 15 residues long. Germline V gene data show CDR1 as GTSNPN and CDR2 as SVGIG (reference sequence). The V segment lost 3 bases and the J segment 2 bases; nucleotides outside the gene matches: 3. The CDR3 sequence: CAWRDRAPGANVLTF. CDR3 bases: TGTGCCTGGAGGGACAGGGCCCCTGGGGCCAACGTCCTGACTTTC.

The V call is TRBV4-2, the J call TRBJ2-3, with a weak D call TRBD1 (6 bases). This CDR3 region has 14 residues. Per germline, CDR1 LGHNA and CDR2 YNFKEQ. Trimming took 1 base from V and 4 from J, leaving 9 bases between them. This CDR3 is CASSQGQAPDTQYF. Written as DNA, the CDR3 is TGTGCCAGCAGCCAAGGACAGGCCCCAGATACGCAGTATTTT.

J is TRBJ2-1 and V is TRBV21-1; TRBD2 is the table's D call, not checked against the DNA. TRBV21-1 is an annotated pseudogene. This CDR3 contains 15 residues. The CDR3 sequence: CASSKALAGLYEQFF. In DNA form, the CDR3 reads TGTGCCAGCAGCAAGGCCCTAGCGGGATTGTATGAGCAGTTCTTC.

This chain links TRBV28 with TRBJ2-7; D might be TRBD2 (6 bases). The germline V gene encodes CDR1 MDHEN and CDR2 SYDVKM. This CDR3 is built from 13 residues. The V gene lost 6 bases and the J gene lost 4 bases, with 13 bases spanning the gap. CDR3 protein: CASREGLAYEQYF. CDR3 sequence (DNA): TGTGCCAGCAGGGAGGGACTTGCATACGAGCAGTACTTC. The full variable domain, its missing parts supplied by reference TRBV28 and TRBJ2-7, is DVKVTQSSRYLVKRTGEKVFLECVQDMDHENMFWYRQDPGLGLRLIYFSYDVKMKEKGDIPEGYSVSREKKERFSLILESASTNQTSMYLCASREGLAYEQYFGPGTRLTVT.

The J gene is TRBJ2-5, the V gene TRBV5-4; 11 bases line up with TRBD2. CDR3 size: 16 residues. V shed 1 base, J shed 5 bases, and the junction held 7 bases outside the gene matches. In germline, CDR1 is SGHNT, CDR2 YYREEE (reference sequence). The CDR3 bases are TGTGCCAGCAGCTTGCTCGAAGCTAGCGGGAGGGAGACCCAGTACTTC. Its translation is CASSLLEASGRETQYF. Together with reference TRBV5-4 and TRBJ2-5, the CDR3 gives the full variable domain: ETGVTQSPTHLIKTRGQQVTLRCSSQSGHNTVSWYQQALGQGPQFIFQYYREEENGRGNFPPRFSGLQFPNYSSELNVNALELDDSALYLCASSLLEASGRETQYFGPGTRLLVL.

The rearrangement links TRBV18 to TRBJ2-3; maybe TRBD2 (6 bases). The V gene lost 2 bases and the J gene lost 6 bases, with 9 bases spanning the gap. The CDR3 extends over 13 amino acids. Germline loops: CDR1 KGHSH, CDR2 LQKENI. CDR3: CASSPGTSDTQYF. The DNA for the CDR3 is TGTGCCAGCTCACCAGGGACTTCCGATACGCAGTATTTT. Looking up the rest from reference TRBV18 and TRBJ2-3 gives the full variable domain: NAGVMQNPRHLVRRRGQEARLRCSPMKGHSHVYWYRQLPEEGLKFMVYLQKENIIDESGMPKERFSAEFPKEGPSILRIQQVVRGDSAAYFCASSPGTSDTQYFGPGTRLTVL.

The chain combines TRBV28 with TRBJ1-1, with D possibly being TRBD1 (5 bases). The CDR3 spans 14 residues. Deletions cut 6 bases from V and 3 bases from J, with 14 bases between. The germline CDR1 and CDR2 sequences are MDHEN and SYDVKM. In DNA form, the CDR3 reads TGTGCCAGCAGAACCGGGACTTTACACACTGAAGCTTTCTTT. Translation: CASRTGTLHTEAFF.

The chain links TRBV5-4 to TRBJ2-3, with 8 bases fitting TRBD2. V shed 5 bases and J 4 bases; nucleotides not matched to a gene: 9. This CDR3 region has 15 residues. Germline V CDR1 and CDR2: SGHNT, YYREEE (reference sequence). CDR3 region: CASREPGLASDTQYF. CDR3 nucleotides: TGTGCCAGCAGGGAACCCGGACTAGCCTCAGATACGCAGTATTTT.